This T cell receptor beta chain was observed in a study of shared clonotypes between healthy human individuals. Comments on this clone: The antigen is unknown. At the DNA level, this CDR3 is encoded by other sequences in the same sample as well.

V lost 5 bases and J lost 4, with 9 bases in between. Germline CDR1 SGHTA, CDR2 FQGNSA. This CDR3 has 13 amino acids. Study conclusions and caveats: Represented genetic and exposure-history diversity was restricted by having few donors.

Some clones are missing from TCRdb's copy, which holds only in-frame ones; the method was immunoSEQ multiplex PCR. The sample has 850,000 to 1,100,000 clones; 77% are singletons. The receptor comes from a man aged 18 to 35 in good health. Some clones in this sample may be carry-over from other donors' samples. The V gene is TRBV7-2, the J gene TRBJ2-1; D is perhaps TRBD2 (5 bases). Sample: memory CD4+ T cells from PBMCs. Specified subset: CD45RA-negative fraction. As DNA, the CDR3 is TGTGCCAGCAGCCGAGGGCGGTACAATGAGCAGTTCTTC. It codes for CASSRGRYNEQFF.